A selection of T cell receptor beta chains follows, all from one sample in a study of blood T cells in healthy people across ages. TCRdb re-called the 5' RACE reads through MiXCR, storing one row per CDR3 protein. The table lists about 1.1 million distinct CDR3 sequences, 35% to 40% of them singletons. Sequencing input: blood. Every receptor here comes from a man aged 18 to 35 in good health. CDR3s include the opening cysteine and the closing phenylalanine or tryptophan.

>TRBJ1-5|TRBV13
CASTSQGAGQPQHF
>TRBJ1-2|TRBV2
CASSEGSKGYTF
>TRBJ2-3|TRBV20-1
CSAVQVGPKDTQYF
>TRBJ2-1|TRBV27
CASSRIEGVEQFF
>TRBJ2-3|TRBV4-2
CASSQVSGPVGTDTQYF
>TRBJ2-7|TRBV5-1
CASSPWTGRTLGDSYEQYF
>TRBJ1-2|TRBV12-3/TRBV12-4
CASSPGDSSYGYTF
>TRBJ1-6|TRBV6-5
CASSLQGATSPLHF
>TRBJ2-2|TRBV5-1
CASSLLRGARTGELFF
>TRBJ1-4|TRBV27
CASSPTAGRWEKLFF
>TRBJ2-3|TRBV29-1
CSVCIVRYGTDTQYF
>TRBJ1-2|TRBV9
CASSGTGAVGTIYGYTF
>TRBJ1-3|TRBV7-9
CASSLVRAPTGNTIYF
>TRBJ2-3|TRBV4-2
CASSSPAGLAGGSSTDTQYF
>TRBJ2-5|TRBV12-3/TRBV12-4
CASSAPPETQYF
>TRBJ2-7|TRBV9
CASSVIGGPNNEQYF
>TRBJ2-7|TRBV5-1
CASSSLYSNEQYF
>TRBJ1-5|TRBV4-3
CASSQDGAGPQPQHF
>TRBJ1-5|TRBV19
CASSFDRDGANQPQHF
>TRBJ1-1|TRBV30
CAGHSNTEAFF
>TRBJ1-5|TRBV13
CASSLSRGGGQPQHF
>TRBJ2-1|TRBV25-1
CASRFREDNEQFF
>TRBJ2-3|TRBV7-8
CASSLELAKDTQYF
>TRBJ1-2|TRBV2
CASSRTGFDYGYTF
>TRBJ2-1|TRBV4-1
CASSQPLAGGRNEQFF
>TRBJ2-5|TRBV20-1
CSASFGGSGQYF
>TRBJ1-5|TRBV12-3/TRBV12-4
CASSQLWSDSNQPQHF
>NA|TRBV7-6
CASSSHRNSYNEQYF
>TRBJ1-4|TRBV5-1
CASSHQSGREKLFF
>TRBJ1-1|TRBV3-1
CASSPRPNTEAFF